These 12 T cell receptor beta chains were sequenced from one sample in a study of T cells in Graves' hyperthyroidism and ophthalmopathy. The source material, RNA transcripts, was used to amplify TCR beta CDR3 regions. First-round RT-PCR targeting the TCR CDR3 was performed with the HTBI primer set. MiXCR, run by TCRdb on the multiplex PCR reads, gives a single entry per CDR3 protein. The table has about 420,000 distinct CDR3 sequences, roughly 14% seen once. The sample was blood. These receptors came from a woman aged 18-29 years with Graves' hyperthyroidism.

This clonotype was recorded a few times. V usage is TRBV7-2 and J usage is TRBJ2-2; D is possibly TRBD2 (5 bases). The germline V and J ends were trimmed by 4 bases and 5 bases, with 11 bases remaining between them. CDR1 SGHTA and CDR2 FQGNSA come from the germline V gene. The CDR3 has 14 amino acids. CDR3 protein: CASSSIRGTGELFF. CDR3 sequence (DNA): TGTGCCAGCAGCTCTATACGGGGAACCGGGGAGCTGTTTTTT.

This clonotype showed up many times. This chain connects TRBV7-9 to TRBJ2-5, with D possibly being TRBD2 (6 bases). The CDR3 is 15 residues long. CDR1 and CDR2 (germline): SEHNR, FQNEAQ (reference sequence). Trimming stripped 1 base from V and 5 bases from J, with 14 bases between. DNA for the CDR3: TGTGCCAGCAGCTTAGAATCGGAGGGTTTGGAGACCCAGTACTTC. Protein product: CASSLESEGLETQYF.

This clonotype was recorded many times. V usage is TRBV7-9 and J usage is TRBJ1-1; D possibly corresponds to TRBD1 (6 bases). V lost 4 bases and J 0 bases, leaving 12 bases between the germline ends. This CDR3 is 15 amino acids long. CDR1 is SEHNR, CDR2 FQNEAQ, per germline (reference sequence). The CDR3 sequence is CASSWGGAMNTEAFF. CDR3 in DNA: TGTGCCAGCAGCTGGGGGGGGGCCATGAACACTGAAGCTTTCTTT.

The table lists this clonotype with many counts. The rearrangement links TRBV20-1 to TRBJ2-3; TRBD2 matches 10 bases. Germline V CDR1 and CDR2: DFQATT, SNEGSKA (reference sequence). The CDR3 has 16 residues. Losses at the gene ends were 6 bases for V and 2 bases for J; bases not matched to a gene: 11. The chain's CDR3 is CSATIGTSVDTDTQYF. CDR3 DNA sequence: TGCAGTGCGACAATAGGGACTAGCGTAGACACAGATACGCAGTATTTT.

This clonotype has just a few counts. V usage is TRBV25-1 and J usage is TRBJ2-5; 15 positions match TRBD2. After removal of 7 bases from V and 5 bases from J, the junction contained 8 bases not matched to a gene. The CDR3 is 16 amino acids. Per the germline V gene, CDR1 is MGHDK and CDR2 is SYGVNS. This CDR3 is CASTAGTSGRTETQYF. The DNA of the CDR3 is TGTGCCAGCACCGCAGGGACTAGCGGGAGGACGGAGACCCAGTACTTC.

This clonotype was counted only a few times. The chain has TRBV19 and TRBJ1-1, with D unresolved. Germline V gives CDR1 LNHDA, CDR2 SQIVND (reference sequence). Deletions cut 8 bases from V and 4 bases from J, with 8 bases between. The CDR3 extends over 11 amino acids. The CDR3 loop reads CASVISTEAFF. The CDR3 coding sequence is TGTGCCAGTGTAATCTCCACTGAAGCTTTCTTT. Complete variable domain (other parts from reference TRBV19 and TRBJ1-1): DGGITQSPKYLFRKEGQNVTLSCEQNLNHDAMYWYRQDPGQGLRLIYYSQIVNDFQKGDIAEGYSVSREKKESFPLTVTSAQKNPTAFYLCASVISTEAFFGQGTRLTVV.

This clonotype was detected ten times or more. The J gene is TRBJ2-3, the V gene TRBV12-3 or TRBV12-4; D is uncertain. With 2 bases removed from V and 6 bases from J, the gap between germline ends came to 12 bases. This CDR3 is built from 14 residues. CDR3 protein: CASSLRQASDTQYF. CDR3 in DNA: TGTGCCAGCAGTTTAAGGCAGGCCTCGGATACGCAGTATTTT.

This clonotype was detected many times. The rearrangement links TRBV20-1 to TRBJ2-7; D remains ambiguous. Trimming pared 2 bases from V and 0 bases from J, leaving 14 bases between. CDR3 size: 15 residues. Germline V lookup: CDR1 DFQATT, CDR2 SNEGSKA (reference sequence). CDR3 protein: CSARWPGGSSYEQYF. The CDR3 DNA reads TGCAGTGCTAGATGGCCGGGTGGTAGCTCCTACGAGCAGTACTTC.

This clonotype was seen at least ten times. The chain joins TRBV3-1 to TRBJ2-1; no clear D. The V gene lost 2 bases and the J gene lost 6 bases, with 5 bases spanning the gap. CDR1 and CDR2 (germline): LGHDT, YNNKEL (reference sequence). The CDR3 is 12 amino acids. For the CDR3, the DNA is TGTGCCAGCAGCCAAACGAGCAATGAGCAGTTCTTC. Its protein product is CASSQTSNEQFF.

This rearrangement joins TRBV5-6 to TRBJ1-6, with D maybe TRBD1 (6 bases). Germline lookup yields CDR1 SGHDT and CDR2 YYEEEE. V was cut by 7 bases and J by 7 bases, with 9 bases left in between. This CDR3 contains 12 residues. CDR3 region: CASEGDNSPLHF. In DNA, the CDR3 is TGTGCCAGCGAGGGGGACAATTCACCCCTCCACTTT. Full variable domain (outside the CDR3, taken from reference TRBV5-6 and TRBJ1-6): DAGVTQSPTHLIKTRGQQVTLRCSPKSGHDTVSWYQQALGQGPQFIFQYYEEEERQRGNFPDRFSGHQFPNYSSELNVNALLLGDSALYLCASEGDNSPLHFGNGTRLTVT.

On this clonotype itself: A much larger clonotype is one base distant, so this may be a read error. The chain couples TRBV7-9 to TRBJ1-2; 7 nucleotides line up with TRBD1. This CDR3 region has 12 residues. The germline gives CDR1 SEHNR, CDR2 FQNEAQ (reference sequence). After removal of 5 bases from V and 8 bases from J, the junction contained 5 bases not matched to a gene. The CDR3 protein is CASSPRGGGYTF. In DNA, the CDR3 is TGTGCCAGCAGCCCCAGGGGGGGGGGCTACACCTTC.

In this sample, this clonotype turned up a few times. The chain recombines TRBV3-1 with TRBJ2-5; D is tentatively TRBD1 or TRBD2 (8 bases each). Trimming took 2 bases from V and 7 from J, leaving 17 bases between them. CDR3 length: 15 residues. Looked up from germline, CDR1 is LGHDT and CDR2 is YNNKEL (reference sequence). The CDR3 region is CASSQPQGAGGTQYF. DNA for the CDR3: TGTGCCAGCAGCCAACCCCAGGGGGCGGGGGGGACCCAGTACTTC.